This TCR beta chain was sequenced for a study of neoadjuvant nivolumab and ipilimumab in lung cancer (dated by TCRdb to 2020 to 2022). For context, the study as a whole: Nivolumab was administered intravenously at 3 mg/kg on days 1, 15 and 29, and in the combination arm ipilimumab 1 mg/kg was added on day 1 only. The major pathologic response (MPR) rate in the intention-to-treat population in each study arm was designated as the primary trial endpoint. Of the roughly 45 patients with operable NSCLC treated in the trial, some 23 were randomized to nivolumab monotherapy and 21 to nivolumab plus ipilimumab. The study compared TCR repertoires in pretherapy (baseline) peripheral blood with TCR repertoires in tumors resected at surgery after neoadjuvant immune checkpoint blockade. Matched pretherapy and resected tumor pairs were analyzed for seven patients, of whom four received nivolumab and three received nivolumab plus ipilimumab.

Study-wide conclusions, independent of this receptor: A small number of samples was subjected to TCR sequencing. From pretherapy to surgery, tumor T-cell richness and clonality went up in three of three dual-therapy tumors, versus only two of four nivolumab-treated tumors. Greater TCR richness and clonality were observed in resected tumors than in tumor-adjacent uninvolved lung, and increases were observed in more dual-therapy-treated tumors. TCR richness in pretherapy blood showed a positive correlation with richness in tumors resected after neoadjuvant therapy (Spearman R of about 0.84). There was no significant correlation between TCR clonality and pathologic tumor regression, and just a single major-pathologic-response sample was available for the clonality-regression analysis.

The sample's time point label, decoded: at surgical resection after neoadjuvant nivolumab +/- ipilimumab. The samples were obtained from NEOSTAR, a phase 2 randomized trial that tested neoadjuvant nivolumab or nivolumab plus ipilimumab, followed by surgery, in operable NSCLC. The library relied on the immunoSEQ multiplex PCR assay. Concerning the study's data processing: Repertoires were summarized by richness and clonality, and significantly expanded and contracted clones were identified between pre- and post-therapy samples. TCRdb holds this immuneACCESS table with in-frame rearrangements only. Some clones are missing; in checked studies, unresolved V genes explain under half, and the rest has no known cause. V, J and clone size are those of that table, while D and trimming were read from the DNA. The sample table records approximately 3,000 clones; 88% of these occur just once. The ten largest clones represent 0.88% of the sample.

Here V drops 4 bases and J drops 8 bases, and the junction holds 7 bases not matched to any gene. CDR1 and CDR2 were assigned from the germline V gene as SGHRS and YFSETQ. The CDR3 sequence holds 15 residues, the cysteine and phenylalanine included. Just the 45-base CDR3 DNA is kept, in frame starting at base 1. In regard to this clone: Its antigen target is currently unknown. There are no base qualities to consult, and no much larger clone falls within one base.

Here the chain combines TRBV5-1 and TRBJ2-1, with 12 junctional bases fitting TRBD1. The material was tumor tissue, obtained after neoadjuvant nivolumab, alone or with ipilimumab, at or shortly before surgery. This receptor was taken from an adult with non-small cell lung cancer. The CDR3 region: CASSGDRGLGDEQFF. The DNA sequence is given as TGCGCCAGCAGCGGGGACAGGGGGCTCGGGGATGAGCAGTTCTTC.